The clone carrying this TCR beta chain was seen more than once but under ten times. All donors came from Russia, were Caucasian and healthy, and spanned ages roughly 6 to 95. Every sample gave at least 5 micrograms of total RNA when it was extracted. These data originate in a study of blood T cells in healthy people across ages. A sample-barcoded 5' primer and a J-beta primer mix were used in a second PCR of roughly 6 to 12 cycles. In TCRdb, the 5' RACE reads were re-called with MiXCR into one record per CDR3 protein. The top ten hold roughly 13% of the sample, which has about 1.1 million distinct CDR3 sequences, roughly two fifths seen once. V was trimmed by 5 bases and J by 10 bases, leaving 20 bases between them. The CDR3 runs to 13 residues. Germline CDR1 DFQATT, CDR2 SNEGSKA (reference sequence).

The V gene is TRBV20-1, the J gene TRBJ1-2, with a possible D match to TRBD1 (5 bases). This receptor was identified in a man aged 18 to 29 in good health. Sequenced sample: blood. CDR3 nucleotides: TGCAGTGCTCTGAACAGGCCGATCGACTACTACACCTTC. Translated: CSALNRPIDYYTF.